The 22 T cell receptor beta chains reported below all come from one sample, sequenced in a study of blood T cells in healthy people across ages (dated by TCRdb to the mid-2010s). The library was obtained by 5' RACE. TCRdb lists the instrument as Illumina HiSeq 2500. A second about 7 to 12 cycle PCR used a sample-barcoded 5' primer and a J-beta primer mix. TCRdb reprocessing: public reads trimmed at Q25 with fastp, clones called with MiXCR, in-frame beta chains kept. Rows with a matching CDR3 protein are joined into one entry that keeps the most common DNA and genes. For this sample there are about 1.4 million distinct CDR3 sequences; around 55% appear just once. Approximately 7% of the sample belongs to the ten largest clones. Material: blood. The origin of the receptors is a young man in good health.

This chain connects TRBV20-1 to TRBJ2-7, with D perhaps given as TRBD1 or TRBD2 (6 bases each). This CDR3 has 13 amino acids. Germline V CDR1 and CDR2: DFQATT, SNEGSKA (reference sequence). The germline V and J ends were trimmed by 3 bases and 5 bases, with 14 bases remaining between them. DNA for the CDR3: TGCAGTGCTAGGAGGGGGGTGTCCCACGAGCAGTACTTC. It is translated as CSARRGVSHEQYF.

This chain joins TRBV28 and TRBJ1-6; D is perhaps TRBD1 (5 bases). Germline loops: CDR1 MDHEN, CDR2 SYDVKM. The CDR3 length is 15 residues. V gave up 7 bases and J gave up 10 bases, with 20 bases separating them. The CDR3 DNA reads TGTGCCAGCAACTTCCCCACGGGACCGCCGTCACCCCTCCACTTT. This translates into CASNFPTGPPSPLHF.

The gene calls are TRBV29-1 and TRBJ2-3, with D perhaps matching TRBD1 (5 bases). The CDR3 has 16 residues. Germline V gene data show CDR1 as SQVTM and CDR2 as ANQGSEA. The V end was cut by 6 bases, the J end by 2 bases, with 21 bases between. In DNA form, the CDR3 reads TGCAGCGTAGGGCAGGACAAAGGCCTCCACACAGATACGCAGTATTTT. Translated, it gives CSVGQDKGLHTDTQYF.

The chain combines TRBV15 with TRBJ2-7; maybe TRBD2 (5 bases). Trimming pared 0 bases from V and 4 bases from J, leaving 7 bases between. The length of the CDR3 is 13 residues. Per germline, CDR1 LNHNV and CDR2 YYDKDF (reference sequence). The CDR3 DNA sequence: TGTGCCACCAGCAGAGAGGGGAGATACGAGCAGTACTTC. Protein sequence: CATSREGRYEQYF.

This clonotype was found a few times. CDR3 loop: CASRAPTDTQYF. CDR3 bases: TGTGCCAGCAGGGCCCCTACGGATACGCAGTATTTT. The V gene is TRBV28, the J gene TRBJ2-3; D gene ambiguous. The CDR3 is made up of 12 amino acids. Trimming cost V 6 bases and J 6 bases, with 10 bases left between them. From germline, CDR1 is MDHEN and CDR2 SYDVKM.

The chain uses TRBV7-9 and TRBJ2-7; 9 bases are shared with TRBD2. This CDR3 is built from 17 residues. CDR1 is SEHNR, CDR2 FQNEAQ, per germline (reference sequence). V gave up 5 bases and J gave up 2 bases; unmatched junction bases: 13. CDR3 nucleotide sequence: TGTGCCAGCAGCCCCGGATTAGCGGGAGTAGGTACCTACGAGCAGTACTTC. Translation: CASSPGLAGVGTYEQYF.

The V call is TRBV29-1, the J call TRBJ2-7; 7 bases line up with TRBD1. The V gene's germline CDR1 is SQVTM and CDR2 ANQGSEA. The CDR3 consists of 16 residues. The V segment lost 5 bases and the J segment 2 bases; nucleotides outside the gene matches: 15. CDR3 nucleotides: TGCAGCGTTAAAGTTGGTGGGGGACAGACGACCTACGAGCAGTACTTC. As protein: CSVKVGGGQTTYEQYF.

Only a few counts were recorded for this clonotype. The chain joins TRBV20-1 to TRBJ1-1, with D unresolved. CDR1 and CDR2 from the germline V gene are DFQATT and SNEGSKA (reference sequence). CDR3 length: 12 residues. With 6 bases removed from V and 5 bases from J, the gap between germline ends came to 13 bases. CDR3 bases: TGCAGTGCCATCACTCCGGGGACTGAAGCTTTCTTT. Its translation is CSAITPGTEAFF.

The V and J genes are TRBV27 and TRBJ2-7; D is unresolved. Germline V CDR1 and CDR2: MNHEY, SMNVEV (reference sequence). Deletions cut 5 bases from V and 3 bases from J, with 11 bases between. CDR3 size: 13 residues. CDR3 amino acids: CASSRQAVYEQYF. DNA of the CDR3: TGTGCCAGCAGTCGGCAGGCGGTCTACGAGCAGTACTTC.

V usage is TRBV4-3 and J usage is TRBJ2-5; 9 bases are a match to TRBD1. V shed 2 bases, J shed 7 bases, and the junction held 11 bases outside the gene matches. This CDR3 is 16 amino acids long. The germline gives CDR1 LGHNA, CDR2 YSLEER. CDR3: CASSQSPGQGKGTQYF. CDR3 nucleotides: TGCGCCAGCAGCCAATCTCCCGGACAGGGGAAGGGGACCCAGTACTTC.

The CDR3 sequence is CASKADYHETQYF. The DNA for the CDR3 is TGTGCCAGCAAGGCGGACTATCACGAGACCCAGTACTTC. V gene TRBV6-5 combines with J gene TRBJ2-5; possible D gene TRBD2, 6 bases. CDR3 size: 13 residues. Germline CDR1 is MNHEY and CDR2 is SVGAGI. The V end lost 7 bases, the J end lost 5 bases, and 14 bases lay between the germline ends.

This sequence joins TRBV4-3 and TRBJ2-6; 7 bases are a match to TRBD2. The CDR3 is made up of 19 amino acids. The ends lost 0 bases at V and 0 bases at J; junction bases unmatched: 8. Germline assignment: CDR1 LGHNA and CDR2 YSLEER. In DNA form, the CDR3 reads TGCGCCAGCAGCCAAGAGGCGGGAGACCATAGCTCTGGGGCCAACGTCCTGACTTTC. Translating it yields CASSQEAGDHSSGANVLTF.

The genes are TRBV5-1 and TRBJ2-2, with D perhaps TRBD1 (5 bases). Trimming stripped 5 bases from V and 3 bases from J, with 8 bases between. This CDR3 has 13 residues. Per germline, CDR1 SGHRS and CDR2 YFSETQ. The CDR3 is CASRQGDTGELFF. The CDR3 bases are TGCGCCAGCAGACAAGGGGACACCGGGGAGCTGTTTTTT.

This clonotype was recorded only once. The J gene is TRBJ2-1, the V gene TRBV29-1, with 9 positions matching TRBD1. The assigned J gene may be wrong: the sequence end matches TRBJ2-7 better. The germline gives CDR1 SQVTM, CDR2 ANQGSEA. The CDR3 covers 14 residues. This CDR3 reads CSVDTGTGFNEQYF. CDR3 DNA: TGCAGCGTTGATACCGGGACAGGGTTCAATGAGCAGTACTTC.

This clonotype occurred once. This chain joins TRBV4-2 and TRBJ2-5, with TRBD2 as a possible D gene (6 bases). In germline, CDR1 is LGHNA, CDR2 YNFKEQ. The CDR3 has 17 amino acids. The V gene lost 0 bases and the J gene lost 1 base, with 15 bases spanning the gap. CDR3 sequence reads: CASSQDSLAPGQETQYF. CDR3 sequence (DNA): TGTGCCAGCAGCCAAGATTCCCTAGCGCCTGGCCAAGAGACCCAGTACTTC.

The chain joins TRBV7-2 to TRBJ2-7; 7 nucleotides align to TRBD1. Germline CDR1 and CDR2: SGHTA and FQGNSA. V trimming: 0 bases; J trimming: 3 bases; junction bases outside the gene matches: 5. The CDR3 has 15 residues. The CDR3 reads CASSLASRQGYEQYF. The CDR3 DNA follows: TGTGCCAGCAGCTTAGCCTCCCGACAGGGCTACGAGCAGTACTTC.

This clonotype was recorded a few times. The chain combines TRBV20-1 with TRBJ2-7, with a weak D call TRBD2 (5 bases). Germline CDR1 DFQATT, CDR2 SNEGSKA (reference sequence). Trimming removed 6 bases at V and 0 bases at J, with 12 bases between. The CDR3 extends over 13 amino acids. The CDR3 DNA follows: TGCAGTGCCCCACGCGACTACTCCTACGAGCAGTACTTC. This codes for CSAPRDYSYEQYF.

This chain uses TRBV30 with TRBJ1-2, with a possible D match to TRBD1 (6 bases). CDR1 and CDR2 from the germline V gene are GTSNPN and SVGIG (reference sequence). This CDR3 comprises 15 residues. V was cut by 2 bases and J by 8 bases, with 21 bases left in between. CDR3 region: CAWSPLGGQSWGYTF. CDR3 DNA sequence: TGTGCCTGGAGTCCCCTCGGGGGGCAATCCTGGGGCTACACCTTC.

The chain has TRBV10-2 and TRBJ2-1; 7 nucleotides line up with TRBD2. The CDR3 is made up of 15 amino acids. CDR1 and CDR2 (germline): WSHSY, SAAADI. J gave up 4 bases and V 3 bases, and 6 bases lay outside the gene matches. The CDR3 sequence is CASSDALAAYNEQFF. CDR3 DNA: TGCGCCAGCAGTGACGCGCTAGCGGCTTACAATGAGCAGTTCTTC.

The sample holds a few counts of this clonotype. The chain uses TRBV27 and TRBJ2-5, with D uncertain. This CDR3 region has 15 residues. V lost 5 bases and J lost 1, with 14 bases in between. Looked up from germline, CDR1 is MNHEY and CDR2 is SMNVEV (reference sequence). The CDR3 protein is CASSLTTGPQETQYF. CDR3 bases: TGTGCCAGCAGTCTAACAACGGGCCCCCAAGAGACCCAGTACTTC.

Concerning this clonotype: Sequence at one end of the junction differs from germline and may be a read error. CDR3 in amino acids: CASSPRRGVSTDMQYF. CDR3 DNA: TGTGCCAGCAGCCCCCGACGGGGAGTCAGCACAGATATGCAGTATTTT. The genes are TRBV14 and TRBJ2-3, with D perhaps TRBD2 (5 bases). This CDR3 contains 16 residues. The germline gives CDR1 SGHDN, CDR2 FVKESK.

The chain employs TRBV2 and TRBJ2-1; D remains ambiguous. Trimming stripped 3 bases from V and 4 bases from J, with 7 bases between. The CDR3 has 13 residues. Germline CDR1 SNHLY, CDR2 FYNNEI. CDR3 nucleotide sequence: TGTGCCAGCAGTGACTTCGGATACAATGAGCAGTTCTTC. Its protein is CASSDFGYNEQFF.